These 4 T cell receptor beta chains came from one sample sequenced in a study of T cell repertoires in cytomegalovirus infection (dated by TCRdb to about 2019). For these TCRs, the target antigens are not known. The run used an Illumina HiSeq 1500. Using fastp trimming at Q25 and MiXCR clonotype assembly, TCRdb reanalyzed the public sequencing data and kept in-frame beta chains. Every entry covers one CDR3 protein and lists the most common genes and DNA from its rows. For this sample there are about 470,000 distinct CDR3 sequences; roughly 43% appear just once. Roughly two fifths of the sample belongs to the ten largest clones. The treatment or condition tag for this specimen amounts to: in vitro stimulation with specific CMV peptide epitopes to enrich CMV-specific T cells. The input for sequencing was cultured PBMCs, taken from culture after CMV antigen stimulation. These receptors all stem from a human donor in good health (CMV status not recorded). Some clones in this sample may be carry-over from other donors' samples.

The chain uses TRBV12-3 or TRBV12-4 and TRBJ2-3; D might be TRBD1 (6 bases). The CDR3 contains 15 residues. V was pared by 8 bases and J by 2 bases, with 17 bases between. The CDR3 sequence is CASDGGRGFTDTQYF. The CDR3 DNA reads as TGTGCCAGCGATGGTGGAAGGGGGTTCACAGATACGCAGTATTTT.

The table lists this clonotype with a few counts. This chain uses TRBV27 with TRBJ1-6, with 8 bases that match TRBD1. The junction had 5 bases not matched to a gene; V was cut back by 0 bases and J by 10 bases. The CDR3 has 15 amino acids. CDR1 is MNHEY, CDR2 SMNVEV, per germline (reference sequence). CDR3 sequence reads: CASSLSFRGQSPLHF. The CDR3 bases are TGTGCCAGCAGTTTATCGTTCAGGGGGCAATCACCCCTCCACTTT.

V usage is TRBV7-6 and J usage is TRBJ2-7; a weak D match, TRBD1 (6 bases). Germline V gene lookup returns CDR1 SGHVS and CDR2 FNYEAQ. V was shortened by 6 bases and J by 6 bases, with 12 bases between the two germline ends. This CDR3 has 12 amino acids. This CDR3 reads CASSLQGSEQYF. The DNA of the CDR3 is TGTGCCAGCAGTTTACAGGGCTCCGAGCAGTACTTC. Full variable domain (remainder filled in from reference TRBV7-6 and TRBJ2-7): GAGVSQSPRYKVTKRGQDVALRCDPISGHVSLYWYRQALGQGPEFLTYFNYEAQQDKSGLPNDRFSAERPEGSISTLTIQRTEQRDSAMYRCASSLQGSEQYFGPGTRLTVT.

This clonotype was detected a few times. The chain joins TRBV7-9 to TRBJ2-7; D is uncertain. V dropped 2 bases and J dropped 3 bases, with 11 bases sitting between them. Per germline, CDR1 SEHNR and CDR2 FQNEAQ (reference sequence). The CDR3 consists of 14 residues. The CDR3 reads CASSLRDAVYEQYF. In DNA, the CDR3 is TGTGCCAGCAGCTTAAGAGACGCTGTCTACGAGCAGTACTTC. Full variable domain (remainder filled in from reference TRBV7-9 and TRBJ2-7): DTGVSQNPRHKITKRGQNVTFRCDPISEHNRLYWYRQTLGQGPEFLTYFQNEAQLEKSRLLSDRFSAERPKGSFSTLEIQRTEQGDSAMYLCASSLRDAVYEQYFGPGTRLTVT.